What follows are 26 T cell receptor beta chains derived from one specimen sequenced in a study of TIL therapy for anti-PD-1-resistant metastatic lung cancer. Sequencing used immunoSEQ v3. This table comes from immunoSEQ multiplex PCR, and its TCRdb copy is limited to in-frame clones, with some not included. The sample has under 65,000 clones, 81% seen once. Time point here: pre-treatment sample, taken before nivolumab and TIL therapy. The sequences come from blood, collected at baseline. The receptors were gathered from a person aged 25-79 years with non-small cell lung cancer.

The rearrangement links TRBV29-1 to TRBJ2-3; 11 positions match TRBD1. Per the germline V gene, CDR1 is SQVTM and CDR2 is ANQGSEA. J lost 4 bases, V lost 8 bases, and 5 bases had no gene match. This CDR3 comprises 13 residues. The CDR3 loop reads CSLTGQGADTQYF. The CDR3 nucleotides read TGCAGCCTAACGGGACAGGGGGCAGATACGCAGTATTTT.

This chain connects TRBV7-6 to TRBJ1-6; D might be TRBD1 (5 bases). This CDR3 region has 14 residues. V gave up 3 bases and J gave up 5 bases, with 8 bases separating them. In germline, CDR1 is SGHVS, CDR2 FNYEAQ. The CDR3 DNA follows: TGTGCCAGCAGCTTGGGGGAAAATAATTCACCCCTCCACTTT. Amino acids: CASSLGENNSPLHF.

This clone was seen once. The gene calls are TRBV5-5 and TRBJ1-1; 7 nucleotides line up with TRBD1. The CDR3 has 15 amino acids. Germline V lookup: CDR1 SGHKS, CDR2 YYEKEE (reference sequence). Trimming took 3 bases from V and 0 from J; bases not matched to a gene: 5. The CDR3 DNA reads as TGTGCCAGCAGCTCCCTGACAGGGATGAACACTGAAGCTTTCTTT. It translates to CASSSLTGMNTEAFF. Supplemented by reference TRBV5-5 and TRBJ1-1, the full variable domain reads DAGVTQSPTHLIKTRGQQVTLRCSPISGHKSVSWYQQVLGQGPQFIFQYYEKEERGRGNFPDRFSARQFPNYSSELNVNALLLGDSALYLCASSSLTGMNTEAFFGQGTRLTVV.

The CDR3 reads CASAGGTGELFF. The DNA of the CDR3 is TGTGCCAGCGCAGGGGGCACCGGGGAGCTGTTTTTT. V gene TRBV7-9 combines with J gene TRBJ2-2; 7 bases match TRBD1. Germline assignment: CDR1 SEHNR and CDR2 FQNEAQ (reference sequence). The CDR3 contains 12 residues. Trimming cost V 8 bases and J 4 bases; bases outside gene matches: 1.

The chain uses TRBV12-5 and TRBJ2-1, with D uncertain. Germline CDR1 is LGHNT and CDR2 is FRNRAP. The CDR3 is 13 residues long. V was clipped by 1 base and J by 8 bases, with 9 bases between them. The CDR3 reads CASGLGRLDEQFF. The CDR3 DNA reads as TGTGCTAGTGGTTTGGGTAGGCTGGATGAGCAGTTCTTC.

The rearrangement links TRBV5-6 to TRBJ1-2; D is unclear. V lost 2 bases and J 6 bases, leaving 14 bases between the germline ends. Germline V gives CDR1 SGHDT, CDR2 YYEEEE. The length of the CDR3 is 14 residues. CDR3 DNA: TGTGCCAGCAGCTTAGACCCCGGTGCTCATGGCTACACCTTC. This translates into CASSLDPGAHGYTF. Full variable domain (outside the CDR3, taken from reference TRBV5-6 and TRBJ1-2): DAGVTQSPTHLIKTRGQQVTLRCSPKSGHDTVSWYQQALGQGPQFIFQYYEEEERQRGNFPDRFSGHQFPNYSSELNVNALLLGDSALYLCASSLDPGAHGYTFGSGTRLTVV.

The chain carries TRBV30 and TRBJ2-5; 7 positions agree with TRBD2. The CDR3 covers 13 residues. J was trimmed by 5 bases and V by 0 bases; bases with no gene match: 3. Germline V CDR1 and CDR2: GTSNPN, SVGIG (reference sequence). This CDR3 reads CAWSVLGGETQYF. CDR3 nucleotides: TGTGCCTGGAGTGTGCTGGGGGGGGAGACCCAGTACTTC.

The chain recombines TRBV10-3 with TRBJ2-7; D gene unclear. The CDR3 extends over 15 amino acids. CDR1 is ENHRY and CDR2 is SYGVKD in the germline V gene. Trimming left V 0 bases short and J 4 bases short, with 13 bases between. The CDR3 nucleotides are TGTGCCATCAGTGAGTCGACACGTACCCGGTACGAGCAGTACTTC. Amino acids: CAISESTRTRYEQYF.

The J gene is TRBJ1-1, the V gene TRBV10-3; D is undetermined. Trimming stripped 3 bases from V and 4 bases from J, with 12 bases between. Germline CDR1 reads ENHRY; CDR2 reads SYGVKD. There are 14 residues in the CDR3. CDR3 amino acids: CAISDLSQRTEAFF. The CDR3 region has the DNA TGTGCCATCAGTGACCTTTCGCAGCGCACTGAAGCTTTCTTT.

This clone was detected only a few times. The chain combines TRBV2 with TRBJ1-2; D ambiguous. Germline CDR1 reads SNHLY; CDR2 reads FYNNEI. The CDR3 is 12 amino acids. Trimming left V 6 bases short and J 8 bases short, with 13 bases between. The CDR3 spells CASRLTTLGYTF. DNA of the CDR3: TGTGCCAGCAGGCTGACTACACTGGGCTACACCTTC.

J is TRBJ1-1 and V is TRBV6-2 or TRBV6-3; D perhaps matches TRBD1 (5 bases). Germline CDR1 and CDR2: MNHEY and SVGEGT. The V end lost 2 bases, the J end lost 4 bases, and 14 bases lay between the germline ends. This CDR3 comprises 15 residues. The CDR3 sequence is CASSYGPGKVTEAFF. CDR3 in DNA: TGTGCCAGCAGTTACGGGCCAGGGAAGGTCACTGAAGCTTTCTTT.

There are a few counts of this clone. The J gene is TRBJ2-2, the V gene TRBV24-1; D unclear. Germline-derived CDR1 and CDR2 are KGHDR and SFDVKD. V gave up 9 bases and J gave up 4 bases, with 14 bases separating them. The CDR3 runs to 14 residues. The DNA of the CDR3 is TGTGCCACCCGAGAAACAGAGGTCACCGGGGAGCTGTTTTTT. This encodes CATRETEVTGELFF.

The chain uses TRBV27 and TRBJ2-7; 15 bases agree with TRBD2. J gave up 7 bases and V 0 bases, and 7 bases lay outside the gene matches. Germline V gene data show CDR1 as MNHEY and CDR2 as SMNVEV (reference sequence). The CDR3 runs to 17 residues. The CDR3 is CASSLSLGTSGRQEQYF. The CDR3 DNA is TGTGCCAGCAGTTTATCCCTCGGGACTAGCGGGAGGCAGGAGCAGTACTTC.

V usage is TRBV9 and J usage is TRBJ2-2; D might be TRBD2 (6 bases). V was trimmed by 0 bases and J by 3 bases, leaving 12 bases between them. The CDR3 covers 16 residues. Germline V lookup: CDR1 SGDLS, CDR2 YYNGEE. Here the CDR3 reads CASSVEGSGDTGELFF. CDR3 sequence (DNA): TGTGCCAGCAGCGTAGAAGGTAGCGGAGACACCGGGGAGCTGTTTTTT. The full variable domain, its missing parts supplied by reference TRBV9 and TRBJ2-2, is DSGVTQTPKHLITATGQRVTLRCSPRSGDLSVYWYQQSLDQGLQFLIQYYNGEERAKGNILERFSAQQFPDLHSELNLSSLELGDSALYFCASSVEGSGDTGELFFGEGSRLTVL.

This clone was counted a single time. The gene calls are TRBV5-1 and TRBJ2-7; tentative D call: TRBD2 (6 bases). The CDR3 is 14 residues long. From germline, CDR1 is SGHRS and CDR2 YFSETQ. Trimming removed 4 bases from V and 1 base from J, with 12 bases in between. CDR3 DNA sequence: TGCGCCAGCAGCCCGTGGGAGGCATCCTACGAGCAGTACTTC. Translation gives CASSPWEASYEQYF.

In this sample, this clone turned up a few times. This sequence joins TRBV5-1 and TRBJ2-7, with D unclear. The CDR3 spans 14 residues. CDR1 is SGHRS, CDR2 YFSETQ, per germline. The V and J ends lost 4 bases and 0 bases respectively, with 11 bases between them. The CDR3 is CASSQGFNSYEQYF. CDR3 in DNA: TGCGCCAGCAGCCAAGGATTCAACTCCTACGAGCAGTACTTC. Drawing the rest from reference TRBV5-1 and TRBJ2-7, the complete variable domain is KAGVTQTPRYLIKTRGQQVTLSCSPISGHRSVSWYQQTPGQGLQFLFEYFSETQRNKGNFPGRFSGRQFSNSRSEMNVSTLELGDSALYLCASSQGFNSYEQYFGPGTRLTVT.

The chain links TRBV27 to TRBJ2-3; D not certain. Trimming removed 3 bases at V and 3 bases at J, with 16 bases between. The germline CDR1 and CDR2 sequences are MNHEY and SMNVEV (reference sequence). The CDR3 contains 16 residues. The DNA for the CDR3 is TGTGCCAGCAGTTTTAAGGCACCCATTTATACAGATACGCAGTATTTT. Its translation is CASSFKAPIYTDTQYF.

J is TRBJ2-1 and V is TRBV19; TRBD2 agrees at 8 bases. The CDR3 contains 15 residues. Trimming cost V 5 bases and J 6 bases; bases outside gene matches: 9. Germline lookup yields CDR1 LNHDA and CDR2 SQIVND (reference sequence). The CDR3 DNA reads TGTGCCAGTAGTTCGTTCCGTCTAGCGGGCAATGAGCAGTTCTTC. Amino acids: CASSSFRLAGNEQFF.

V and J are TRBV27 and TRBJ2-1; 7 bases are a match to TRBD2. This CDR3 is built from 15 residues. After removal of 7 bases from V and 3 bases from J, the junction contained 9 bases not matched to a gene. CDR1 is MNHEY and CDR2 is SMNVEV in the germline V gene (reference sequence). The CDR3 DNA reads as TGTGCCAGCACCGATACTAGCGCAAACTACAATGAGCAGTTCTTC. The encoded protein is CASTDTSANYNEQFF.

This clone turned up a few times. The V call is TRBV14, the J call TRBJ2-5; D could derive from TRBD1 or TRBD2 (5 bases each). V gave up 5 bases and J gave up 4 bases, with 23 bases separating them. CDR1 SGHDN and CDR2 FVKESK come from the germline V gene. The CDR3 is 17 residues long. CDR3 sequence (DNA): TGTGCCAGCAGCAGAAGGCGGGCTGAGGGGTGGAGAGAGACCCAGTACTTC. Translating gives CASSRRRAEGWRETQYF.

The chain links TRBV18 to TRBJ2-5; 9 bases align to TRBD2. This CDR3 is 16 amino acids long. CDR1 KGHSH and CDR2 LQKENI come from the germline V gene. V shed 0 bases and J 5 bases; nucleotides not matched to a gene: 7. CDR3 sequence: CASSPPAGGARETQYF. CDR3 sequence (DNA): TGTGCCAGCTCACCACCGGCGGGAGGGGCACGGGAGACCCAGTACTTC. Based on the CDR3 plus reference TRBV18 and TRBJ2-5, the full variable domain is NAGVMQNPRHLVRRRGQEARLRCSPMKGHSHVYWYRQLPEEGLKFMVYLQKENIIDESGMPKERFSAEFPKEGPSILRIQQVVRGDSAAYFCASSPPAGGARETQYFGPGTRLLVL.

The CDR3 is CASRLRFGELFF. CDR3 in DNA: TGTGCCAGTAGATTAAGGTTTGGGGAGCTGTTTTTT. The rearrangement links TRBV19 to TRBJ2-2, with no clear D. The length of the CDR3 is 12 residues. Trimming cost V 6 bases and J 8 bases, with 10 bases left between them. Germline V gene sequence: CDR1 LNHDA, CDR2 SQIVND (reference sequence).

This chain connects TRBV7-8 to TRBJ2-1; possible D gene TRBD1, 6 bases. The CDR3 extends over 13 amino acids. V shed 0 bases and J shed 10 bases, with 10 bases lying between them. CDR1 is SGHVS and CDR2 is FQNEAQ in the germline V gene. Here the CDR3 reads CASSLASTGEQFF. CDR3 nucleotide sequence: TGTGCCAGCAGCTTAGCTTCGACAGGAGAGCAGTTCTTC.

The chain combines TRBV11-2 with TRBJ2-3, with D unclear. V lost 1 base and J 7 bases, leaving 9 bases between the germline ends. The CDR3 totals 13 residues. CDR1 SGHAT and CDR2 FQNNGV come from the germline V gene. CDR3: CASSLAARNTQYF. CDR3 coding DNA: TGTGCCAGCAGCTTAGCGGCGAGAAATACGCAGTATTTT.

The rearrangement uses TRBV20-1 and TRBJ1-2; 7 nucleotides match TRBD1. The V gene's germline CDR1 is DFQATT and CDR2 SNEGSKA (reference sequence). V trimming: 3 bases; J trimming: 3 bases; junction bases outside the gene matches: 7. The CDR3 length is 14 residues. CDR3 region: CSASVQGRYYGYTF. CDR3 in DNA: TGCAGTGCTAGTGTACAGGGGCGATACTATGGCTACACCTTC.

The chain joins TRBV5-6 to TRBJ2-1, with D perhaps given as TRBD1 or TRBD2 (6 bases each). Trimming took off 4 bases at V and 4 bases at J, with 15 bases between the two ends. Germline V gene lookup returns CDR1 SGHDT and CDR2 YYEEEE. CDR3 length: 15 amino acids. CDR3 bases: TGTGCCAGCAGCGATAGGGGGGCCATTTACAATGAGCAGTTCTTC. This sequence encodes CASSDRGAIYNEQFF.